The 19 T cell receptor beta chains given below trace back to one sample, sequenced in a study of spatial heterogeneity in lung cancer. TCRdb re-derived calls from the 5' RACE reads in MiXCR, one entry per CDR3 protein. The profile shows approximately 82,000 distinct CDR3 sequences, around 13% of them singletons. Stated time point: sample taken at primary tumor resection. Extraction of whole RNA from tumor, nontumor lung or frozen PBMC preceded unsorted sequencing. The sample in question was PBMCs, obtained at surgery. These receptors were obtained from a male donor with early-stage non-small cell lung cancer.

There are a few counts of this clonotype. The chain joins TRBV29-1 to TRBJ1-1, with TRBD1 matching 7 bases. The CDR3 contains 13 residues. The J segment lost 0 bases and the V segment lost 5 bases, leaving 3 bases of the junction unmatched. Looked up from germline, CDR1 is SQVTM and CDR2 is ANQGSEA. DNA for the CDR3: TGCAGCGTTCACGGGACAGTGAACACTGAAGCTTTCTTT. This sequence encodes CSVHGTVNTEAFF.

This clonotype is medium-sized within its sample. J is TRBJ1-2 and V is TRBV5-6; tentatively, D is TRBD1 (5 bases). The CDR3 loop spans 15 amino acids. Germline CDR1 reads SGHDT; CDR2 reads YYEEEE. V lost 6 bases, J lost 4 bases, and 19 bases lay in between. The CDR3 DNA reads TGTGCCAGCACCAAACCGGGACGCGAGGCCTATGGCTACACCTTC. Encoded protein: CASTKPGREAYGYTF.

This chain links TRBV5-6 with TRBJ2-7; TRBD2 matches at 12 bases. The germline gives CDR1 SGHDT, CDR2 YYEEEE. This CDR3 is 17 amino acids long. V shed 0 bases and J 2 bases; nucleotides not matched to a gene: 6. CDR3 loop: CASSLVPTSGGTYEQYF. For the CDR3, the DNA is TGTGCCAGCAGCTTGGTTCCAACTAGCGGGGGGACCTACGAGCAGTACTTC. Full variable domain (missing parts from reference TRBV5-6 and TRBJ2-7): DAGVTQSPTHLIKTRGQQVTLRCSPKSGHDTVSWYQQALGQGPQFIFQYYEEEERQRGNFPDRFSGHQFPNYSSELNVNALLLGDSALYLCASSLVPTSGGTYEQYFGPGTRLTVT.

In this sample, this clonotype turned up many times. J is TRBJ1-6 and V is TRBV3-1, with a tentative D call TRBD1 (5 bases). This CDR3 is 14 amino acids long. V lost 4 bases and J 8 bases, leaving 12 bases between the germline ends. The germline V gene encodes CDR1 LGHDT and CDR2 YNNKEL (reference sequence). CDR3 bases: TGTGCCAGCAGCCCCGGGACGGATGATTCACCCCTCCACTTT. Translated, it gives CASSPGTDDSPLHF.

In its sample, this clonotype was seen a few times. CDR3 nucleotide sequence: TGCAGCGTTGAAGAGAGCGGGAATACGGAGACCCAGTACTTC. This codes for CSVEESGNTETQYF. The chain couples TRBV29-1 to TRBJ2-5, with 7 bases that match TRBD2. Germline loops: CDR1 SQVTM, CDR2 ANQGSEA. The CDR3 spans 14 residues. V lost 0 bases to trimming and J lost 5 bases; unmatched junction nucleotides: 6.

Many counts were recorded for this clonotype. This sequence joins TRBV7-7 and TRBJ2-3; 12 bases match TRBD2. The V segment lost 4 bases and the J segment 7 bases; nucleotides outside the gene matches: 6. Germline CDR1 is SSHAT and CDR2 is FNYEAQ (reference sequence). The CDR3 covers 15 residues. Here the CDR3 DNA reads TGTGCCAGCAGCTCTAGCGGGGGGGCCGATAATACGCAGTATTTT. Translating it yields CASSSSGGADNTQYF.

This clonotype was detected a few times. V gene TRBV18 combines with J gene TRBJ2-7, with TRBD1 matching over 9 bases. The CDR3 loop spans 14 amino acids. Germline loops: CDR1 KGHSH, CDR2 LQKENI. V lost 5 bases, J lost 1 base, and 3 bases stayed unmatched. The CDR3 coding sequence is TGTGCCAGCTCAACCGGGACAGGGTCCTACGAGCAGTACTTC. Residues: CASSTGTGSYEQYF.

The V and J genes are TRBV29-1 and TRBJ1-2; 9 bases fit TRBD1. V shed 6 bases and J 8 bases; nucleotides not matched to a gene: 10. Germline loops: CDR1 SQVTM, CDR2 ANQGSEA. This CDR3 region has 13 residues. The CDR3 sequence: CSVRGQGVGGYTF. CDR3 in DNA: TGCAGCGTAAGGGGACAGGGCGTTGGGGGCTACACCTTC. Drawing the rest from reference TRBV29-1 and TRBJ1-2, the complete variable domain is SAVISQKPSRDICQRGTSLTIQCQVDSQVTMMFWYRQQPGQSLTLIATANQGSEATYESGFVIDKFPISRPNLTFSTLTVSNMSPEDSSIYLCSVRGQGVGGYTFGSGTRLTVV.

This clonotype was seen a handful of times. The chain employs TRBV29-1 and TRBJ2-2; a possible D gene is TRBD2 (6 bases). V was cut by 5 bases and J by 3 bases, with 10 bases left in between. The CDR3 spans 13 residues. Germline values: CDR1 SQVTM, CDR2 ANQGSEA. The CDR3 loop reads CSVRREDTGELFF. Here the CDR3 DNA reads TGCAGCGTTCGGCGGGAAGACACCGGGGAGCTGTTTTTT.

This rearrangement joins TRBV7-2 to TRBJ1-1; maybe TRBD1 (5 bases). Germline V gene sequence: CDR1 SGHTA, CDR2 FQGNSA. The V end lost 5 bases, the J end lost 5 bases, and 15 bases lay between the germline ends. This CDR3 has 14 residues. CDR3 sequence reads: CASSLSGGGTEAFF. In DNA form, the CDR3 reads TGTGCCAGCAGCCTCTCCGGGGGAGGAACTGAAGCTTTCTTT.

The sample holds many counts of this clonotype. The CDR3 sequence is CASSPGESYNEQFF. CDR3 DNA: TGTGCCAGCAGCCCCGGGGAGTCCTACAATGAGCAGTTCTTC. V and J are TRBV11-1 and TRBJ2-1; the D gene is possibly TRBD2 (5 bases). The CDR3 is made up of 14 amino acids. Trimming shortened V by 5 bases and J by 1 base, and 9 bases separated the two germline ends. Germline CDR1 SGHAT, CDR2 FQDESV (reference sequence).

This chain joins TRBV29-1 and TRBJ1-1; D not resolved. Trimming cost V 6 bases and J 1 base, with 12 bases left between them. The CDR3 is 13 residues long. Per germline, CDR1 SQVTM and CDR2 ANQGSEA. In nucleotides, the CDR3 is TGCAGCGTCCATTATGATCCGAACACTGAAGCTTTCTTT. It specifies CSVHYDPNTEAFF.

The V call is TRBV6-1, the J call TRBJ1-5, with D maybe TRBD1 (6 bases). Germline loops: CDR1 MNHNS, CDR2 SASEGT. The CDR3 extends over 14 amino acids. With 0 bases removed from V and 7 bases from J, the gap between germline ends came to 10 bases. CDR3 nucleotide sequence: TGTGCCAGCAGTGAAGCCGGGGGGGGCCAGCCCCAGCATTTT. Protein sequence: CASSEAGGGQPQHF.

This chain uses TRBV6-6 with TRBJ2-7, with D hard to call. Trimming took 2 bases from V and 6 from J, leaving 11 bases between them. The V gene's germline CDR1 is MNHNY and CDR2 SVGAGI (reference sequence). This CDR3 is 13 amino acids long. The CDR3 loop is CASSYNESPEQYF. In DNA form, the CDR3 reads TGTGCCAGCAGTTACAATGAATCCCCCGAGCAGTACTTC.

The chain combines TRBV24-1 with TRBJ1-2; D gene unclear. CDR3 length: 12 residues. Germline V gives CDR1 KGHDR, CDR2 SFDVKD. Trimming left V 2 bases short and J 4 bases short, with 4 bases between. This CDR3 reads CATSDYSYGYTF. The CDR3 DNA reads TGTGCCACCAGTGATTACTCCTATGGCTACACCTTC.

This clonotype was counted at least ten times. V usage is TRBV20-1 and J usage is TRBJ2-3; D call uncertain. Trimming removed 7 bases from V and 0 bases from J, with 11 bases in between. This CDR3 has 13 amino acids. The germline CDR1 and CDR2 sequences are DFQATT and SNEGSKA (reference sequence). The CDR3 sequence: CSVLPGSTDTQYF. In nucleotides, the CDR3 is TGCAGTGTTCTCCCCGGCAGCACAGATACGCAGTATTTT.

Many counts were recorded for this clonotype. This rearrangement joins TRBV4-1 to TRBJ1-5; D perhaps matches TRBD1 (6 bases). The ends were cut back, 0 bases at V and 7 bases at J, with 13 bases in the middle. This CDR3 is 15 amino acids long. Germline CDR1 is MGHRA and CDR2 is YSYEKL. The CDR3 bases are TGCGCCAGCAGCCAAGACCCCCAGGGGAGCCAGCCCCAGCATTTT. Amino acids: CASSQDPQGSQPQHF.

The rearrangement links TRBV3-1 to TRBJ2-1, with 7 bases aligning to TRBD2. The germline gives CDR1 LGHDT, CDR2 YNNKEL (reference sequence). The CDR3 is made up of 16 amino acids. The trim removed 4 bases at V and 5 bases at J, leaving 11 bases unmatched. The CDR3: CASSRSEAGMNNEQFF. CDR3 bases: TGTGCCAGCAGCCGTTCTGAAGCGGGGATGAACAATGAGCAGTTCTTC.

Many counts were recorded for this clonotype. The genes are TRBV20-1 and TRBJ2-1, with D tentatively TRBD2 (7 bases). The germline V gene encodes CDR1 DFQATT and CDR2 SNEGSKA (reference sequence). CDR3 length: 13 amino acids. CDR3 region: CSAGRGLYNEQFF. The DNA of the CDR3 is TGCAGCGCCGGGCGGGGGCTCTACAATGAGCAGTTCTTC.